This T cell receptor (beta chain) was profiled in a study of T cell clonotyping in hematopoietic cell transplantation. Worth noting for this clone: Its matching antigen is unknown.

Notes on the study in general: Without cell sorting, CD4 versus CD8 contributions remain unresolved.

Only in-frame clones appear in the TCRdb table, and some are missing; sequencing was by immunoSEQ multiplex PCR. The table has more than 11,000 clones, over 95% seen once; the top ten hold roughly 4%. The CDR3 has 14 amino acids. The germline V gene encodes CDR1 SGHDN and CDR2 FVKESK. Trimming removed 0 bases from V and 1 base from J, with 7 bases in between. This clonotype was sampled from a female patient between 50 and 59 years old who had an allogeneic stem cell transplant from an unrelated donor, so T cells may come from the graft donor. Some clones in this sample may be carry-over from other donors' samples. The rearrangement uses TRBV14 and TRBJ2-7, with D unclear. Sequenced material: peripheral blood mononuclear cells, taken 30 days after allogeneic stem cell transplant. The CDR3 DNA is TGTGCCAGCAGCCAAGAAGGCAGGTCCTACGAGCAGTACTTC. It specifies CASSQEGRSYEQYF.